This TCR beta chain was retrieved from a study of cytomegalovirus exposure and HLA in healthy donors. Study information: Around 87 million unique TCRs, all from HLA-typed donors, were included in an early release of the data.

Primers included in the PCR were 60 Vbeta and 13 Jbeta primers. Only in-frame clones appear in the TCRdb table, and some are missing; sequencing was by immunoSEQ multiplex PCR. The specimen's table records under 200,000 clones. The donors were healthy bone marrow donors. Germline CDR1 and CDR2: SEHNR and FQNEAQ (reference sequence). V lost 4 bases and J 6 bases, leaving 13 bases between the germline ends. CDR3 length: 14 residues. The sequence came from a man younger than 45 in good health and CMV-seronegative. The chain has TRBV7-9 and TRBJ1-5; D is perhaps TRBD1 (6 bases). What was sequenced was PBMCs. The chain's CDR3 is CASSSGVSGQPQHF. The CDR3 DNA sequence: TGTGCCAGCAGCTCAGGGGTCTCAGGTCAGCCCCAGCATTTT.